This entry lists 23 T cell receptor beta chains sequenced from one sample in a study of T cell responses to AZD1222 COVID-19 vaccine. The repertoire was sequenced with immunoSEQ multiplex PCR; TCRdb's copy has only in-frame clones and lacks some. The table has about 72,000 clones, roughly nine tenths seen once. Material: peripheral blood, obtained 28 days after the second AZD1222 dose. The receptor set was obtained from an adult who received the AZD1222 COVID-19 vaccine.

The chain combines TRBV3-1 (or the pseudogene TRBV3-2) with TRBJ2-7; weak D call: TRBD1 (6 bases). The germline gives CDR1 LGHDT, CDR2 YNNKEL (reference sequence). This CDR3 spans 15 amino acids. Trimming left V 1 base short and J 3 bases short, with 13 bases between. The CDR3 DNA follows: TGTGCCAGCAGCCAAGTGGCAGGGGAGAGCTACGAGCAGTACTTC. Amino acids: CASSQVAGESYEQYF.

The V and J genes are TRBV18 and TRBJ1-6; D gene uncertain. Per the germline V gene, CDR1 is KGHSH and CDR2 is LQKENI. The CDR3 is 13 residues long. Trimming removed 2 bases at V and 8 bases at J, with 7 bases between. CDR3 coding DNA: TGTGCCAGCTCACCAGGGGAAGATTCACCCCTCCACTTT. It codes for CASSPGEDSPLHF.

The V and J genes are TRBV2 and TRBJ1-6; 8 bases fit TRBD1. This CDR3 is built from 20 residues. CDR1 and CDR2 from the germline V gene are SNHLY and FYNNEI. V lost 1 base and J lost 11; bases outside the gene matches: 22. The CDR3 DNA is TGTGCCAGCAGTGAAGGGGGAGGACAGGGCATCCTCCGTGCGCGTCCACCCCTCCACTTT. It specifies CASSEGGGQGILRARPPLHF.

This clone was seen only once. The CDR3 is CASSEYRGSIEAFF. The CDR3 nucleotides are TGTGCCAGCAGTGAATACAGGGGCAGTATAGAAGCTTTCTTT. The chain has TRBV27 and TRBJ1-1; 7 nucleotides align to TRBD1. The germline CDR1 and CDR2 sequences are MNHEY and SMNVEV (reference sequence). Unmatched junction bases numbered 11, after V lost 5 bases and J lost 8 bases. CDR3 size: 14 residues.

The genes are TRBV7-2 and TRBJ2-7; the match to TRBD2 covers 9 bases. The CDR3 extends over 17 amino acids. The ends lost 2 bases at V and 0 bases at J; junction bases unmatched: 8. CDR1 and CDR2 from the germline V gene are SGHTA and FQGNSA. CDR3 DNA: TGTGCCAGCAGCTTACCGGCTAGCGGGACCTACTCCTACGAGCAGTACTTC. It is translated as CASSLPASGTYSYEQYF.

This chain joins TRBV18 and TRBJ2-7; D remains ambiguous. V lost 3 bases and J lost 3, with 12 bases in between. The CDR3 is 14 amino acids. Per germline, CDR1 KGHSH and CDR2 LQKENI. The CDR3 region is CASSPRPLDYEQYF. The CDR3 DNA reads TGTGCCAGCTCACCCCGACCCTTGGACTACGAGCAGTACTTC.

The genes are TRBV29-1 and TRBJ2-1; a weak D match, TRBD2 (6 bases). Germline values: CDR1 SQVTM, CDR2 ANQGSEA. CDR3 length: 13 amino acids. V dropped 8 bases and J dropped 7 bases, with 18 bases sitting between them. The chain's CDR3 is CSTSEGLSNEQFF. The CDR3 nucleotides are TGCAGCACCTCGGAGGGCCTATCTAATGAGCAGTTCTTC.

Of note for this clone: The junction departs from the called germline gene at one end, perhaps through a read error. The chain couples TRBV2 to TRBJ1-1; no clear D. From germline, CDR1 is SNHLY and CDR2 FYNNEI. The CDR3 has 13 amino acids. CDR3 nucleotides: TGTGCCAGCAGTGAAGAGGTGAAGACTGAAGCTTTCTTT. Translated, it gives CASSEEVKTEAFF.

The V and J genes are TRBV18 and TRBJ2-6, with D perhaps matching TRBD1 (7 bases). The CDR3 is 18 amino acids. V was pared by 6 bases and J by 4 bases, with 22 bases between. The V gene's germline CDR1 is KGHSH and CDR2 LQKENI. CDR3 amino acids: CASSFSGRGAGGANVLTF. The CDR3 DNA is TGTGCCAGCTCCTTTTCTGGCAGGGGGGCCGGCGGGGCCAACGTCCTGACTTTC.

The chain carries TRBV7-2 and TRBJ1-3; no clear D gene. This CDR3 is built from 14 residues. CDR1 is SGHTA and CDR2 is FQGNSA in the germline V gene. The ends were cut back, 0 bases at V and 2 bases at J, with 5 bases in the middle. CDR3 region: CASSLASAGNTIYF. For the CDR3, the DNA is TGTGCCAGCAGCTTAGCGTCAGCTGGAAACACCATATATTTT.

This clone was picked up one time. The chain recombines TRBV7-9 with TRBJ1-5; the D is unclear. Germline lookup yields CDR1 SEHNR and CDR2 FQNEAQ (reference sequence). This CDR3 has 12 residues. Deletions cut 5 bases from V and 3 bases from J, with 5 bases between. The CDR3, as DNA: TGTGCCAGCAGCCCGACCAATCAGCCCCAGCATTTT. Its translation: CASSPTNQPQHF.

This chain joins TRBV29-1 and TRBJ1-2; 8 nucleotides match TRBD1. The CDR3 length is 14 residues. V gave up 0 bases and J gave up 3 bases; unmatched junction bases: 3. Looked up from germline, CDR1 is SQVTM and CDR2 is ANQGSEA. The CDR3, as DNA: TGCAGCGTTGAAGAACCAGGGGGCTACTATGGCTACACCTTC. It yields the protein CSVEEPGGYYGYTF.

The chain recombines TRBV6-2 or TRBV6-3 with TRBJ1-1; 9 bases map to TRBD1. Germline CDR1 and CDR2: MNHEY and SVGEGT. Unmatched junction bases numbered 10, after V lost 4 bases and J lost 4 bases. CDR3 length equals 16 residues. Written as DNA, the CDR3 is TGTGCCAGCAGTTCACAGGGGGCAAGGGGGGTCACTGAAGCTTTCTTT. Its protein product is CASSSQGARGVTEAFF.

A single count supports this clone. This chain links TRBV4-3 with TRBJ2-3; 11 bases map to TRBD2. There are 21 residues in the CDR3. CDR1 LGHNA and CDR2 YSLEER come from the germline V gene. V was pared by 1 base and J by 1 base, with 16 bases of the junction left unmatched. Here the CDR3 reads CASSQVVGGALGLAGTDTQYF. The CDR3, as DNA: TGCGCCAGCAGCCAAGTGGTCGGCGGCGCTCTGGGACTAGCGGGCACAGATACGCAGTATTTT.

The CDR3 nucleotides are TGTGCTAGTGGTGGTTCTGGGGCCAACGTCCTGACTTTC. Protein: CASGGSGANVLTF. This chain links TRBV12-5 with TRBJ2-6; no clear D gene. Germline CDR1 and CDR2: LGHNT and FRNRAP. The length of the CDR3 is 13 residues. Deletions cut 5 bases from V and 1 base from J, with 3 bases between.

CDR3: CASSPTPGRKAFF. Here the CDR3 DNA reads TGTGCCAGCAGCCCCACCCCCGGGAGAAAAGCTTTCTTT. The rearrangement uses TRBV7-3 and TRBJ1-1; no clear D gene. CDR1 is SGHTA, CDR2 FQGTGA, per germline. The CDR3 totals 13 residues. Trimming removed 5 bases at V and 9 bases at J, with 16 bases between.

The chain joins TRBV5-1 to TRBJ2-5; D is perhaps TRBD1 (6 bases). Germline assignment: CDR1 SGHRS and CDR2 YFSETQ. V was clipped by 0 bases and J by 4 bases, with 10 bases between them. The CDR3 loop spans 14 amino acids. The CDR3, as DNA: TGCGCCAGCAGCTTGGGGGGGCGTGGAGAGACCCAGTACTTC. Protein sequence: CASSLGGRGETQYF.

V usage is TRBV29-1 and J usage is TRBJ1-2; 8 bases are shared with TRBD1. V was pared by 5 bases and J by 4 bases, with 9 bases of the junction left unmatched. Germline values: CDR1 SQVTM, CDR2 ANQGSEA. This CDR3 has 14 amino acids. This CDR3 reads CSVPRTGRFYGYTF. CDR3 coding DNA: TGCAGCGTTCCCAGGACAGGGCGGTTCTATGGCTACACCTTC.

This chain uses TRBV11-3 with TRBJ2-2, with 9 bases fitting TRBD2. Per germline, CDR1 SGHNT and CDR2 YENEEA. The V segment lost 5 bases and the J segment 5 bases; nucleotides outside the gene matches: 9. This CDR3 comprises 16 residues. Here the CDR3 DNA reads TGTGCCAGCAGCCCTCCCCCAGCGGGAGGAACCGGGGAGCTGTTTTTT. Amino acid sequence: CASSPPPAGGTGELFF.

The rearrangement uses TRBV14 and TRBJ2-1, with D possibly TRBD2 on 7 matching bases. Germline V lookup: CDR1 SGHDN, CDR2 FVKESK. The V end lost 0 bases, the J end lost 2 bases, and 11 bases lay between the germline ends. This CDR3 has 16 residues. The CDR3 region is CASSQDRGRAYNEQFF. The DNA for the CDR3 is TGTGCCAGCAGCCAAGATAGGGGGAGGGCCTACAATGAGCAGTTCTTC.

The chain employs TRBV19 and TRBJ2-4; 7 nucleotides align to TRBD1. The ends lost 10 bases at V and 0 bases at J; junction bases unmatched: 9. CDR3 size: 15 residues. CDR1 is LNHDA, CDR2 SQIVND, per germline (reference sequence). The CDR3 DNA is TGTGCCACCAGGGACAGCCTTCTAGCCAAAAACATTCAGTACTTC. This gives the protein CATRDSLLAKNIQYF.

This chain uses TRBV5-1 with TRBJ2-1, with TRBD2 matching over 13 bases. Germline trimming cut 8 bases from V and 0 bases from J; bases unmatched to any gene: 8. CDR3 length equals 17 residues. Germline CDR1 is SGHRS and CDR2 is YFSETQ. CDR3 amino acids: CASRAGTSGNSYNEQFF. Written as DNA, the CDR3 is TGCGCCAGTAGAGCCGGGACTAGCGGGAACTCCTACAATGAGCAGTTCTTC.

The V call is TRBV5-1, the J call TRBJ1-1; D not resolved. Trimming took off 4 bases at V and 4 bases at J, with 11 bases between the two ends. CDR3 size: 13 residues. CDR1 is SGHRS and CDR2 is YFSETQ in the germline V gene. The CDR3 sequence: CASSRDVATEAFF. As DNA, the CDR3 is TGCGCCAGCAGCAGAGATGTGGCCACTGAAGCTTTCTTT.